This TCR beta chain was obtained from a study of CD4 T cells in relation to SARS-CoV-2 and coronaviruses. Turning to the study itself: PBMCs were cultured with antigen for less than twelve days before TCR beta sequencing. Points from the study as a whole: Compared with monoreactive clones, crossreactive clones showed significantly weaker SARS-CoV-2 expansion. Pre-pandemic and post-infection samples never came from the same donor.

For this clone: Its antigen is undetermined.

Unexposed donor CD4+ T cells date from about 2011-2018, before the COVID-19 pandemic. Isolation of CD4+ T cells took place after 10 days in culture. This CDR3 spans 12 amino acids. Looked up from germline, CDR1 is SGHRS and CDR2 is YFSETQ. V gave up 2 bases and J gave up 9 bases, with 12 bases separating them. Sequencing was performed with immunoSEQ multiplex PCR; in TCRdb, only in-frame clones are kept and a portion is missing. In the table there are tens of thousands of clones, 74% of which are singletons. The chain joins TRBV5-1 to TRBJ2-7, with D unresolved. The receptor was isolated from a human donor in good health. Sample: CD4+ T cells from PBMCs, cultured in vitro. DNA for the CDR3: TGCGCCAGCAGCTTTGAAGGATCGTTGCAGTACTTC. It translates to CASSFEGSLQYF.